One and the same sample provided the 21 T cell receptor beta chains below, sequenced in a study of shared clonotypes between healthy human individuals. TCRdb's copy holds only in-frame clones and misses some; the assay was immunoSEQ multiplex PCR. This table has fewer than 1.6 million clones, approximately 98.5% appearing once. Sequenced: naive CD4+ T cells sorted from blood. The subset: CD45RA+ positively selected. These receptors all come from a man aged 25 to 45 in good health.

The V gene is TRBV7-2, the J gene TRBJ2-1; 8 nucleotides align to TRBD2. The CDR3 totals 18 residues. Germline trimming cut 1 base from V and 8 bases from J; bases unmatched to any gene: 16. CDR1 SGHTA and CDR2 FQGNSA come from the germline V gene. The CDR3 nucleotides read TGTGCCAGCAGCTTAGGGAGGGTAGCGGGAATCTTTGCTGATGAGCAGTTCTTC. Translated: CASSLGRVAGIFADEQFF. Full variable domain (outside the CDR3, taken from reference TRBV7-2 and TRBJ2-1): GAGVSQSPSNKVTEKGKDVELRCDPISGHTALYWYRQSLGQGLEFLIYFQGNSAPDKSGLPSDRFSAERTGGSVSTLTIQRTQQEDSAVYLCASSLGRVAGIFADEQFFGPGTRLTVL.

The chain links TRBV11-3 to TRBJ2-6; unclear D gene. The length of the CDR3 is 16 residues. V dropped 2 bases and J dropped 0 bases, with 8 bases sitting between them. Germline V gives CDR1 SGHNT, CDR2 YENEEA. The CDR3 region is CASSLRRDSGANVLTF. CDR3 sequence (DNA): TGTGCCAGCAGCTTAAGAAGGGACTCTGGGGCCAACGTCCTGACTTTC.

The table lists this clone with a count of one. This CDR3 is CASSWDSTNEKLFF. The CDR3 bases are TGTGCCAGCAGCTGGGACAGCACTAATGAAAAACTGTTTTTT. The chain links TRBV6-1 to TRBJ1-4, with 7 bases matching TRBD1. Germline V gives CDR1 MNHNS, CDR2 SASEGT. The CDR3 loop spans 14 amino acids. V was pared by 6 bases and J by 2 bases, with 3 bases of the junction left unmatched.

The chain links TRBV28 to TRBJ2-1, with 13 nucleotides matching TRBD2. Losses at the gene ends were 3 bases for V and 7 bases for J; bases not matched to a gene: 9. The CDR3 extends over 17 amino acids. CDR1 and CDR2 (germline): MDHEN, SYDVKM. CDR3 nucleotide sequence: TGTGCCAGCAGTTTGGCGGGACTAGCGGGAAGAGGAAATGAGCAGTTCTTC. It yields the protein CASSLAGLAGRGNEQFF.

The chain has TRBV29-1 and TRBJ1-2; unclear D gene. Germline V gene data show CDR1 as SQVTM and CDR2 as ANQGSEA. This CDR3 is built from 14 residues. Trimming cost V 6 bases and J 2 bases, with 16 bases left between them. CDR3 nucleotide sequence: TGCAGCGTCCCAAGGGAGGGCGCGAACTATGGCTACACCTTC. Its protein is CSVPREGANYGYTF.

The chain recombines TRBV5-4 with TRBJ2-3; tentatively, D is TRBD2 (6 bases). V lost 0 bases, J lost 1 base, and 9 bases lay in between. The CDR3 has 15 amino acids. The germline V gene encodes CDR1 SGHNT and CDR2 YYREEE (reference sequence). The CDR3 loop reads CASSLETSRTDTQYF. The CDR3 coding sequence is TGTGCCAGCAGCTTGGAAACTAGCCGCACAGATACGCAGTATTTT.

This rearrangement joins TRBV11-2 to TRBJ2-1; TRBD2 aligns across 9 bases. CDR3 length equals 16 residues. CDR1 and CDR2 (germline): SGHAT, FQNNGV. V shed 0 bases, J shed 4 bases, and the junction held 4 bases outside the gene matches. In DNA, the CDR3 is TGTGCCAGCAGCTTAGAACTAGCGGGTCTTTACAATGAGCAGTTCTTC. Translating it yields CASSLELAGLYNEQFF. Together with reference TRBV11-2 and TRBJ2-1, the CDR3 gives the full variable domain: EAGVAQSPRYKIIEKRQSVAFWCNPISGHATLYWYQQILGQGPKLLIQFQNNGVVDDSQLPKDRFSAERLKGVDSTLKIQPAKLEDSAVYLCASSLELAGLYNEQFFGPGTRLTVL.

This rearrangement joins TRBV4-3 to TRBJ2-6; 7 nucleotides line up with TRBD1. Trimming took 4 bases from V and 4 from J; bases not matched to a gene: 13. The germline V gene encodes CDR1 LGHNA and CDR2 YSLEER. The CDR3 length is 18 residues. CDR3 amino acids: CASSPDTGTVSGANVLTF. The CDR3 nucleotides read TGCGCCAGCAGCCCGGATACCGGGACAGTGTCCGGGGCCAACGTCCTGACTTTC.

This chain connects TRBV28 to TRBJ1-2; the match to TRBD1 covers 7 bases. The CDR3 loop spans 13 amino acids. Germline-derived CDR1 and CDR2 are MDHEN and SYDVKM. After removal of 5 bases from V and 8 bases from J, the junction contained 8 bases not matched to a gene. The CDR3 DNA reads as TGTGCCAGCAGTCTGGGACAGTCCCAGGGCTACACCTTC. Translation: CASSLGQSQGYTF.

This clone was seen just once. Mismatch with germline at one junction end may stem from a read error. J is TRBJ1-2 and V is TRBV7-9; D unresolved. The CDR3 has 11 residues. From germline, CDR1 is SEHNR and CDR2 FQNEAQ (reference sequence). In nucleotides, the CDR3 is TGTGCCAGCAGCTTAGCGAACGCCGCCGCTTTC. Amino acids: CASSLANAAAF.

The chain employs TRBV14 and TRBJ2-7; TRBD1 matches 9 bases. The ends lost 1 base at V and 3 bases at J; junction bases unmatched: 7. The CDR3 is 16 amino acids. The V gene's germline CDR1 is SGHDN and CDR2 FVKESK. The CDR3 region has the DNA TGTGCCAGCAGCCAAGGCGACGGGACAGGGAGCTACGAGCAGTACTTC. This sequence encodes CASSQGDGTGSYEQYF.

The chain carries TRBV5-1 and TRBJ2-7; 13 bases fit TRBD2. The CDR3 has 17 amino acids. Germline V CDR1 and CDR2: SGHRS, YFSETQ. V lost 0 bases and J lost 0; bases outside the gene matches: 3. The CDR3 DNA reads as TGCGCCAGCAGCTTGGCACTAGCGGGAGGGGGCTCCTACGAGCAGTACTTC. The encoded protein is CASSLALAGGGSYEQYF.

As to this clone: This sample also contains other DNA sequences that code for the same CDR3. The chain links TRBV28 to TRBJ1-4; tentative D call: TRBD1 (5 bases). V dropped 4 bases and J dropped 8 bases, with 8 bases sitting between them. CDR1 is MDHEN and CDR2 is SYDVKM in the germline V gene. There are 12 residues in the CDR3. Here the CDR3 DNA reads TGTGCCAGCAGTTCCCGGGGCGAAAAACTGTTTTTT. Translated: CASSSRGEKLFF.

The V gene is TRBV10-3, the J gene TRBJ2-6, with 7 bases fitting TRBD1. The CDR3 has 15 residues. After removal of 3 bases from V and 4 bases from J, the junction contained 3 bases not matched to a gene. Germline CDR1 reads ENHRY; CDR2 reads SYGVKD. This CDR3 is CAISEDRAGANVLTF. The CDR3 DNA reads TGTGCCATCAGTGAAGACAGGGCCGGGGCCAACGTCCTGACTTTC.

The gene calls are TRBV5-1 and TRBJ2-5, with D maybe TRBD2 (7 bases). The V gene lost 4 bases and the J gene lost 3 bases, with 13 bases spanning the gap. CDR1 and CDR2 (germline): SGHRS, YFSETQ. The CDR3 loop spans 14 amino acids. As DNA, the CDR3 is TGCGCCAGCAGCACAGGGAGGGGTGAAGAGACCCAGTACTTC. Its protein product is CASSTGRGEETQYF.

This chain connects TRBV6-5 to TRBJ2-5; no definite D call. The germline V gene encodes CDR1 MNHEY and CDR2 SVGAGI. The CDR3 is 14 amino acids. V gave up 4 bases and J gave up 4 bases, with 13 bases separating them. The CDR3, as DNA: TGTGCCAGCAGTTCCCGTTTAGGTATAGAGACCCAGTACTTC. Protein sequence: CASSSRLGIETQYF.

J is TRBJ2-7 and V is TRBV27, with D hard to call. Germline lookup yields CDR1 MNHEY and CDR2 SMNVEV (reference sequence). V lost 5 bases to trimming and J lost 7 bases, with 18 bases between them. The CDR3 runs to 14 residues. The CDR3 region is CASSPTFFLSEQYF. The CDR3 DNA follows: TGTGCCAGCAGTCCTACATTCTTCCTAAGTGAGCAGTACTTC.

This clone was picked up one time. V usage is TRBV10-3 and J usage is TRBJ2-3; D call uncertain. V lost 0 bases and J 5 bases, leaving 12 bases between the germline ends. The CDR3 sequence is 15 residues long. Per the germline V gene, CDR1 is ENHRY and CDR2 is SYGVKD. The CDR3 sequence is CAISESLPQGDTQYF. The CDR3 DNA sequence: TGTGCCATCAGTGAGTCGCTACCCCAAGGAGATACGCAGTATTTT.

The rearrangement uses TRBV10-3 and TRBJ2-1; 7 nucleotides agree with TRBD1. CDR1 is ENHRY and CDR2 is SYGVKD in the germline V gene. The V and J ends lost 4 bases and 5 bases, in that order; junction bases with no gene match: 8. CDR3 size: 15 residues. The CDR3 sequence is CAISVRTGGNNEQFF. As DNA, the CDR3 is TGTGCCATCAGTGTTAGGACAGGTGGAAACAATGAGCAGTTCTTC.

V and J are TRBV14 and TRBJ1-2; D might be TRBD1 (5 bases). Trimming pared 1 base from V and 8 bases from J, leaving 8 bases between. The germline gives CDR1 SGHDN, CDR2 FVKESK. The length of the CDR3 is 12 residues. The CDR3 DNA reads TGTGCCAGCAGCCAAGTTACAGGAGGCTACACCTTC. It codes for CASSQVTGGYTF.

This chain joins TRBV7-9 and TRBJ2-7; unclear D gene. Trimming shortened V by 5 bases and J by 3 bases, and 11 bases separated the two germline ends. Germline V gives CDR1 SEHNR, CDR2 FQNEAQ (reference sequence). This CDR3 has 13 amino acids. The CDR3 DNA sequence: TGTGCCAGCAGCCGCACAAGTTTCTACGAGCAGTACTTC. Amino acid sequence: CASSRTSFYEQYF.